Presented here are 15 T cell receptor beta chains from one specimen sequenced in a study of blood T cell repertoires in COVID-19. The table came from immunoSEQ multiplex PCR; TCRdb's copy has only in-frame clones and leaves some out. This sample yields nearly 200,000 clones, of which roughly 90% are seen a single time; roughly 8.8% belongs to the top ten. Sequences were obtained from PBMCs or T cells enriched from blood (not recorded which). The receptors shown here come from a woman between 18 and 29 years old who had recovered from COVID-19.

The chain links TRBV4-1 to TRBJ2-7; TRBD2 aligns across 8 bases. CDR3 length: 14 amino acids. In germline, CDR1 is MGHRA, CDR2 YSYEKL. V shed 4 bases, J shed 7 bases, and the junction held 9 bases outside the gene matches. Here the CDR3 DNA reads TGCGCCAGCAGCCCCCCTAGCGGGCCAACAGAGCAGTACTTC. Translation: CASSPPSGPTEQYF.

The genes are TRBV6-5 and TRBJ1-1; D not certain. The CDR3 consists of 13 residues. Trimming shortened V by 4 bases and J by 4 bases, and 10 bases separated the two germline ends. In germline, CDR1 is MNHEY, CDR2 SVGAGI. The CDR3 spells CASSFGGSTEAFF. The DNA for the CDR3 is TGTGCCAGCAGTTTCGGCGGGAGCACTGAAGCTTTCTTT.

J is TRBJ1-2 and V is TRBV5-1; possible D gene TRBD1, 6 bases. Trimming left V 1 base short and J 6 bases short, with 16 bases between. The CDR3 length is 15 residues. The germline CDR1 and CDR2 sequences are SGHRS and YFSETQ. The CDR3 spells CASSLISGGADGYTF. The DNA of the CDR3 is TGCGCCAGCAGCTTGATAAGCGGGGGCGCGGATGGCTACACCTTC.

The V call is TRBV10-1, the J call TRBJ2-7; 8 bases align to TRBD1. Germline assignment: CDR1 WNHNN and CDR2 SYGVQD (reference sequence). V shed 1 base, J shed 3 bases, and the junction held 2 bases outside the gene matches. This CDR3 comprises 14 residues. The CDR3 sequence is CASSEYGQGYEQYF. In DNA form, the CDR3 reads TGCGCCAGCAGTGAGTACGGACAGGGCTACGAGCAGTACTTC.

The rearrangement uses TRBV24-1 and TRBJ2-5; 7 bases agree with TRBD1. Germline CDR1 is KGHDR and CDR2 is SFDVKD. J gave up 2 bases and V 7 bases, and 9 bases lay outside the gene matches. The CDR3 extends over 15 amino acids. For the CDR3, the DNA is TGTGCCACCAGCACCGGGACAGCGATACAAGAGACCCAGTACTTC. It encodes CATSTGTAIQETQYF.

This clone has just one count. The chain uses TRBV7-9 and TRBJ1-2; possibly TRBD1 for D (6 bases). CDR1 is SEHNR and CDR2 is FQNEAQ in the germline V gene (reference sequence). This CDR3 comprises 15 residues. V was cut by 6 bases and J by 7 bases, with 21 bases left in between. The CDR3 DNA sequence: TGTGCCAGCAGTCAATCGAAATACAGGGAGCGTGGCTACACCTTC. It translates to CASSQSKYRERGYTF.

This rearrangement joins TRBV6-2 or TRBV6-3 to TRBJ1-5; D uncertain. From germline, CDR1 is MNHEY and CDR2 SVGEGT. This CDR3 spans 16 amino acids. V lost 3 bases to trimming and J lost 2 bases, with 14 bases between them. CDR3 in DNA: TGTGCCAGCAGTTATGCTCGGGGTCTCGGCAATCAGCCCCAGCATTTT. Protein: CASSYARGLGNQPQHF.

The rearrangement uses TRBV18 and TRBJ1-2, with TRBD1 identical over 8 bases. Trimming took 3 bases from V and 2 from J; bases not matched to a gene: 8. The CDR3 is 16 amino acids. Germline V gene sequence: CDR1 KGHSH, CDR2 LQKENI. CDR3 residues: CASSPYRTGKNYGYTF. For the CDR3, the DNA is TGTGCCAGCTCACCTTACCGGACAGGGAAAAACTATGGCTACACCTTC.

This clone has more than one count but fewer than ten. The CDR3 protein is CSVASRGSYYEQYF. In nucleotides, the CDR3 is TGCAGCGTTGCGTCCCGGGGGTCCTACTACGAGCAGTACTTC. V usage is TRBV29-1 and J usage is TRBJ2-7; perhaps TRBD2 as D (6 bases). The CDR3 covers 14 residues. The germline V gene has CDR1 SQVTM and CDR2 ANQGSEA. Trimming stripped 4 bases from V and 3 bases from J, with 16 bases between.

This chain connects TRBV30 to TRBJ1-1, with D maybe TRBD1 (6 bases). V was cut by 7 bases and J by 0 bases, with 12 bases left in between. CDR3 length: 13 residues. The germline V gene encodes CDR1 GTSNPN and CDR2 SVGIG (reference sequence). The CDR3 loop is CALDRYLNTEAFF. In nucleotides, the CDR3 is TGTGCCTTGGACAGATATCTGAACACTGAAGCTTTCTTT.

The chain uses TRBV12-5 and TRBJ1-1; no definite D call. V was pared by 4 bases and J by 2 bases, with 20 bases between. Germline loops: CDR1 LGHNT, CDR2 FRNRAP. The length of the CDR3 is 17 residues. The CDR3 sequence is CASGSTYSATTNTEAFF. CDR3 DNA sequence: TGTGCTAGTGGTTCTACTTACAGCGCGACTACTAACACTGAAGCTTTCTTT.

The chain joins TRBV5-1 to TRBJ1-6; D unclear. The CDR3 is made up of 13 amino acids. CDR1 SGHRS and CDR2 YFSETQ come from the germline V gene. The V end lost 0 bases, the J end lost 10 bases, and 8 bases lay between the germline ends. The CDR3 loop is CASSLGGRSPLHF. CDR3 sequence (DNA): TGCGCCAGCAGCTTGGGTGGTCGGTCACCCCTCCACTTT.

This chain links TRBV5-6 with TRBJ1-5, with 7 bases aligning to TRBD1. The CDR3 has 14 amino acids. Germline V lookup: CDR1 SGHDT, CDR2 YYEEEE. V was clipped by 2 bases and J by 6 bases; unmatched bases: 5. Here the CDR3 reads CASSFDRASQPQHF. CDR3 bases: TGTGCCAGCAGCTTTGACAGGGCGAGTCAGCCCCAGCATTTT.

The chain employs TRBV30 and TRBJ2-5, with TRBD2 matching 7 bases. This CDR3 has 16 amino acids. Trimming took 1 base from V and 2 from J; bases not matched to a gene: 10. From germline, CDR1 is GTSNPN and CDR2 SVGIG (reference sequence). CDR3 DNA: TGTGCCTGGAGTGGGGGAGCGGGGAACCCTCAAGAGACCCAGTACTTC. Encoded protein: CAWSGGAGNPQETQYF. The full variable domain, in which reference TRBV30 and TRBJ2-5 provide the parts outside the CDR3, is SQTIHQWPATLVQPVGSPLSLECTVEGTSNPNLYWYRQAAGRGLQLLFYSVGIGQISSEVPQNLSASRPQDRQFILSSKKLLLSDSGFYLCAWSGGAGNPQETQYFGPGTRLLVL.

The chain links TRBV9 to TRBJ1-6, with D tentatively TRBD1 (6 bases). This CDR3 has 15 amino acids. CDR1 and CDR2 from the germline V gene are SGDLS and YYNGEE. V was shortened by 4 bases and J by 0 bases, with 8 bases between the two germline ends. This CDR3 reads CASSQGSSYNSPLHF. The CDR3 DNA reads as TGTGCCAGCAGCCAGGGGAGCTCCTATAATTCACCCCTCCACTTT.